These 23 T cell receptor beta chains originate from one sample sequenced in a study of CD8+ T cells in alopecia areata. Extracted RNA was reverse transcribed into cDNA, the sequencing template. Some clones are missing from TCRdb's copy, which holds only in-frame ones; the method was immunoSEQ multiplex PCR. The data hold 160,000 or so clones, with under 70% observed a single time. Specified treatment: oral pan-JAK inhibitor, 5-10 mg twice daily. Sequences were derived from CD4+ T cells sorted from blood, sampled at week 4, from a patient treated with tofacitinib. The receptor source for this set is a human donor with alopecia areata.

V usage is TRBV13 and J usage is TRBJ2-2, with no clear D. V was trimmed by 2 bases and J by 4 bases, leaving 11 bases between them. Germline values: CDR1 PRHDT, CDR2 FYEKMQ (reference sequence). This CDR3 is 15 amino acids long. The CDR3 protein is CASSLRIGVTGELFF. CDR3 DNA: TGTGCCAGCAGCTTAAGGATTGGGGTCACCGGGGAGCTGTTTTTT.

The chain employs TRBV29-1 and TRBJ1-1, with D unclear. V was cut by 7 bases and J by 2 bases, with 11 bases left in between. The CDR3 spans 12 residues. Germline V gene data show CDR1 as SQVTM and CDR2 as ANQGSEA. The chain's CDR3 is CSAGDRNTEAFF. The CDR3 bases are TGCAGCGCCGGAGATAGAAACACTGAAGCTTTCTTT.

V and J are TRBV15 and TRBJ2-5, with D hard to call. This CDR3 contains 14 residues. Germline V CDR1 and CDR2: LNHNV, YYDKDF (reference sequence). V shed 0 bases and J shed 4 bases, with 9 bases lying between them. The CDR3 region has the DNA TGTGCCACCAGCAGAGATTTAGGCGGAGAGACCCAGTACTTC. The encoded protein is CATSRDLGGETQYF. Filled out from reference TRBV15 and TRBJ2-5, the complete variable domain reads DAMVIQNPRYQVTQFGKPVTLSCSQTLNHNVMYWYQQKSSQAPKLLFHYYDKDFNNEADTPDNFQSRRPNTSFCFLDIRSPGLGDTAMYLCATSRDLGGETQYFGPGTRLLVL.

The chain carries TRBV5-1 and TRBJ2-3; 9 bases align to TRBD1. Germline CDR1 and CDR2: SGHRS and YFSETQ. There are 14 residues in the CDR3. V lost 3 bases to trimming and J lost 3 bases; unmatched junction nucleotides: 2. CDR3 DNA: TGCGCCAGCAGCTCCGGGACAGGGACAGATACGCAGTATTTT. It yields the protein CASSSGTGTDTQYF.

The CDR3 DNA is TGTGCCAGCAGTCCTACAGGGGGCTCCTACGAGCAGTACTTC. Translating it yields CASSPTGGSYEQYF. The chain joins TRBV6-5 to TRBJ2-7; 8 bases align to TRBD1. V shed 5 bases, J shed 0 bases, and the junction held 3 bases outside the gene matches. CDR1 is MNHEY, CDR2 SVGAGI, per germline. The CDR3 has 14 residues.

This chain uses TRBV5-1 with TRBJ2-3; TRBD2 might be the D (7 bases). The CDR3 contains 15 residues. V gave up 4 bases and J gave up 0 bases, with 12 bases separating them. Germline V lookup: CDR1 SGHRS, CDR2 YFSETQ. The CDR3 DNA reads TGCGCCAGCAGCATACGGGGGGCCAGCACAGATACGCAGTATTTT. This sequence encodes CASSIRGASTDTQYF.

The CDR3 reads CAWTRGQGDYEQYF. The CDR3 nucleotides read TGTGCCTGGACCCGGGGACAGGGAGACTACGAGCAGTACTTC. The V gene is TRBV30, the J gene TRBJ2-7, with TRBD1 matching over 9 bases. V was pared by 4 bases and J by 3 bases, with 7 bases of the junction left unmatched. The CDR3 covers 14 residues. Germline CDR1 is GTSNPN and CDR2 is SVGIG (reference sequence).

CDR3 DNA sequence: TGTGCCAGCAGTGAATATCGGGCCCAGGGAGCTTTCTTT. Encoded protein: CASSEYRAQGAFF. V and J are TRBV25-1 and TRBJ1-1; maybe TRBD1 (5 bases). CDR3 size: 13 residues. With 0 bases removed from V and 10 bases from J, the gap between germline ends came to 12 bases. Germline values: CDR1 MGHDK, CDR2 SYGVNS.

The chain is built from TRBV30 and TRBJ1-2; TRBD1 might be the D (6 bases). There are 15 residues in the CDR3. Germline assignment: CDR1 GTSNPN and CDR2 SVGIG (reference sequence). V was clipped by 2 bases and J by 1 base, with 14 bases between them. The CDR3 region is CAWSLYRASNYGYTF. The CDR3 DNA sequence: TGTGCCTGGAGTCTCTACAGGGCTAGTAACTATGGCTACACCTTC.

This clone has only a few counts. The V gene is TRBV29-1, the J gene TRBJ2-7; D is unclear. The CDR3 runs 11 residues. Per germline, CDR1 SQVTM and CDR2 ANQGSEA. Trimming took 4 bases from V and 5 from J, leaving 9 bases between them. CDR3 region: CSVVLGNEQYF. DNA for the CDR3: TGCAGCGTTGTTCTGGGCAACGAGCAGTACTTC.

This clone has just a few counts. This chain links TRBV30 with TRBJ1-5; D unresolved. Looked up from germline, CDR1 is GTSNPN and CDR2 is SVGIG (reference sequence). V lost 1 base to trimming and J lost 4 bases, with 11 bases between them. This CDR3 is built from 14 residues. DNA of the CDR3: TGTGCCTGGAGTGAGGGATCTCTTAATCAGCCCCAGCATTTT. It translates to CAWSEGSLNQPQHF.

The V call is TRBV2, the J call TRBJ2-7; D is ambiguous. The CDR3 totals 12 residues. Germline V gene lookup returns CDR1 SNHLY and CDR2 FYNNEI. The germline V and J ends were trimmed by 8 bases and 7 bases, with 15 bases remaining between them. The CDR3 coding sequence is TGTGCCAGCGCCCGAGGAGTGAGGGAGCAGTACTTC. This sequence encodes CASARGVREQYF.

The chain recombines TRBV29-1 with TRBJ2-3; 7 bases fit TRBD1. J gave up 4 bases and V 5 bases, and 6 bases lay outside the gene matches. Germline V lookup: CDR1 SQVTM, CDR2 ANQGSEA. The CDR3 extends over 13 amino acids. The CDR3: CSVSRGPADTQYF. CDR3 bases: TGCAGCGTTTCAAGGGGGCCAGCAGATACGCAGTATTTT.

The CDR3, as DNA: TGTGCCAGCAGCGAACTCGGACAAGTCACCTACGAGCAGTACTTC. This codes for CASSELGQVTYEQYF. This chain links TRBV5-4 with TRBJ2-7, with a tentative D call TRBD1 (5 bases). This CDR3 has 15 residues. CDR1 and CDR2 from the germline V gene are SGHNT and YYREEE (reference sequence). Deletions cut 4 bases from V and 2 bases from J, with 16 bases between.

In its sample, this clone was seen a few times. The rearrangement joins TRBV25-1 to TRBJ2-5, with D unclear. Germline CDR1 and CDR2: MGHDK and SYGVNS. The CDR3 is 15 amino acids. V dropped 2 bases and J dropped 2 bases, with 12 bases sitting between them. The CDR3 is CASSEPLVGQETQYF. Here the CDR3 DNA reads TGTGCCAGCAGTGAACCGCTTGTGGGGCAAGAGACCCAGTACTTC.

This clone was seen a handful of times. The chain links TRBV7-6 to TRBJ1-1; D might be TRBD1 (6 bases). The V gene's germline CDR1 is SGHVS and CDR2 FNYEAQ. The length of the CDR3 is 15 residues. Trimming cost V 3 bases and J 2 bases, with 13 bases left between them. CDR3 loop: CASSLGQLINTEAFF. Written as DNA, the CDR3 is TGTGCCAGCAGCTTGGGACAACTTATCAACACTGAAGCTTTCTTT. The whole variable domain, remainder taken from reference TRBV7-6 and TRBJ1-1, is GAGVSQSPRYKVTKRGQDVALRCDPISGHVSLYWYRQALGQGPEFLTYFNYEAQQDKSGLPNDRFSAERPEGSISTLTIQRTEQRDSAMYRCASSLGQLINTEAFFGQGTRLTVV.

On this clone: At one end, the junction sequence differs from germline, possibly due to a read error. V gene TRBV23-1 combines with J gene TRBJ1-2, with D perhaps TRBD1 (5 bases). TRBV23-1 is labeled an ORF, and its function is uncertain. The CDR3 loop spans 12 amino acids. CDR3 DNA: TGCGCCAGCAATCAATGGGGGATCGGCGACACCTTC. Translating it yields CASNQWGIGDTF.

The V gene is TRBV15, the J gene TRBJ2-7; D is perhaps TRBD1 (5 bases). CDR1 is LNHNV and CDR2 is YYDKDF in the germline V gene (reference sequence). This CDR3 comprises 12 residues. V lost 4 bases and J 4 bases, leaving 8 bases between the germline ends. CDR3 in amino acids: CATSTTAYEQYF. CDR3 bases: TGTGCCACCAGCACGACAGCGTACGAGCAGTACTTC.

V usage is TRBV5-6 and J usage is TRBJ1-5, with D possibly matching TRBD1 (5 bases). Trimming left V 0 bases short and J 7 bases short, with 11 bases between. This CDR3 is 14 amino acids long. Germline V gene lookup returns CDR1 SGHDT and CDR2 YYEEEE. The CDR3, as DNA: TGTGCCAGCAGCTTGGCGTGGGGCGACCAGCCCCAGCATTTT. This gives the protein CASSLAWGDQPQHF.

This chain connects TRBV30 to TRBJ2-7; 10 bases are shared with TRBD1. Germline CDR1 GTSNPN, CDR2 SVGIG (reference sequence). The CDR3 is made up of 13 amino acids. The ends lost 2 bases at V and 3 bases at J; junction bases unmatched: 1. CDR3 bases: TGTGCCTGGAGTCGGGACAGGGGCTACGAGCAGTACTTC. This codes for CAWSRDRGYEQYF.

The chain employs TRBV7-2 and TRBJ1-1; D is possibly TRBD1 (6 bases). Trimming removed 5 bases at V and 5 bases at J, with 12 bases between. CDR1 and CDR2 (germline): SGHTA, FQGNSA. This CDR3 is built from 13 residues. The CDR3 coding sequence is TGTGCCAGCAGCAGGGGGGCGGTTACTGAAGCTTTCTTT. Its protein product is CASSRGAVTEAFF.

This CDR3 is CSGRVATGNEQFF. The CDR3 nucleotides are TGCAGCGGTCGAGTAGCGACGGGCAATGAGCAGTTCTTC. This chain connects TRBV29-1 to TRBJ2-1, with D maybe TRBD2 (5 bases). The ends were cut back, 7 bases at V and 6 bases at J, with 16 bases in the middle. The CDR3 is made up of 13 amino acids. Germline loops: CDR1 SQVTM, CDR2 ANQGSEA.

The rearrangement uses TRBV6-5 and TRBJ1-2; 7 bases are shared with TRBD1. V lost 7 bases to trimming and J lost 2 bases; unmatched junction nucleotides: 4. Germline V gives CDR1 MNHEY, CDR2 SVGAGI. The CDR3 has 13 residues. The CDR3 DNA is TGTGCCAGCACTCAGGGGGTAAACTATGGCTACACCTTC. It translates to CASTQGVNYGYTF.